The 8 T cell receptor beta chains below come from one sample, sequenced in a study of neurological immune-mediated disorders. TCRdb reanalysed the 5' RACE reads using MiXCR and keeps one entry per CDR3 protein. The sample carries about 62,000 distinct CDR3 sequences, around 5.2% recorded once. The material sequenced was PBMCs. The receptor set was obtained from a woman between 50 and 59 years old with multiple sclerosis.

This clonotype was seen many times. V is TRBV5-1 and J is TRBJ2-5; D unresolved. The CDR3 is made up of 12 amino acids. Germline V gene data show CDR1 as SGHRS and CDR2 as YFSETQ. The germline V and J ends were trimmed by 0 bases and 2 bases, with 2 bases remaining between them. The CDR3 DNA is TGCGCCAGCAGCTTGGAACAAGAGACCCAGTACTTC. This gives the protein CASSLEQETQYF.

Ten or more counts support this clonotype. V and J are TRBV13 and TRBJ1-2; 7 bases agree with TRBD1. Germline values: CDR1 PRHDT, CDR2 FYEKMQ (reference sequence). The CDR3 consists of 14 residues. The junction had 7 bases not matched to a gene; V was cut back by 5 bases and J by 4 bases. The chain's CDR3 is CASSGRQGIYGYTF. CDR3 coding DNA: TGTGCCAGCAGCGGCCGACAGGGTATCTATGGCTACACCTTC.

This clonotype was detected ten times or more. The chain uses TRBV20-1 and TRBJ2-6, with no clear D. Germline V CDR1 and CDR2: DFQATT, SNEGSKA (reference sequence). V shed 2 bases and J shed 4 bases, with 6 bases lying between them. This CDR3 is 13 amino acids long. Written as DNA, the CDR3 is TGCAGTGCTAGACCCCCCGGGGCCAACGTCCTGACTTTC. It translates to CSARPPGANVLTF.

At least ten counts were recorded for this clonotype. J is TRBJ1-1 and V is TRBV12-3 or TRBV12-4, with no clear D. This CDR3 spans 14 amino acids. V was clipped by 3 bases and J by 4 bases, with 12 bases between them. CDR3 sequence reads: CASSFVWPGTEAFF. The DNA of the CDR3 is TGTGCCAGCAGTTTCGTTTGGCCGGGCACTGAAGCTTTCTTT.

This clonotype was seen at least ten times. The rearrangement links TRBV10-3 to TRBJ2-1; D is unclear. V gave up 0 bases and J gave up 3 bases, with 9 bases separating them. The CDR3 consists of 15 residues. The germline V gene encodes CDR1 ENHRY and CDR2 SYGVKD. This chain's CDR3 is CAISESPDNYNEQFF. As DNA, the CDR3 is TGTGCCATCAGTGAGTCGCCAGATAACTACAATGAGCAGTTCTTC.

In its sample, this clonotype was seen many times. The chain employs TRBV6-2 or TRBV6-3 and TRBJ1-1; D is unclear. The CDR3 totals 13 residues. Germline V gives CDR1 MNHEY, CDR2 SVGEGT. V lost 6 bases to trimming and J lost 5 bases, with 13 bases between them. The CDR3 loop is CASSYTVGTEAFF. The CDR3 bases are TGTGCCAGCAGCTATACTGTAGGTACTGAAGCTTTCTTT.

This clonotype has more than one count but fewer than ten. This chain connects TRBV24-1 to TRBJ2-2, with D tentatively TRBD1 (6 bases). The CDR3 length is 15 residues. V was pared by 3 bases and J by 5 bases, with 12 bases between. Germline values: CDR1 KGHDR, CDR2 SFDVKD. The DNA of the CDR3 is TGTGCCACCAGTGATCACAGGGCTGAGACCGGGGAGCTGTTTTTT. Translation gives CATSDHRAETGELFF.

This clonotype has a count of ten or more. V is TRBV12-3 or TRBV12-4 and J is TRBJ2-1, with 7 bases fitting TRBD1. CDR3 length equals 15 residues. The junction had 7 bases not matched to a gene; V was cut back by 5 bases and J by 3 bases. CDR3 nucleotides: TGTGCCAGCAGTCCCTCGGGACAGAACTACAATGAGCAGTTCTTC. The encoded protein is CASSPSGQNYNEQFF.